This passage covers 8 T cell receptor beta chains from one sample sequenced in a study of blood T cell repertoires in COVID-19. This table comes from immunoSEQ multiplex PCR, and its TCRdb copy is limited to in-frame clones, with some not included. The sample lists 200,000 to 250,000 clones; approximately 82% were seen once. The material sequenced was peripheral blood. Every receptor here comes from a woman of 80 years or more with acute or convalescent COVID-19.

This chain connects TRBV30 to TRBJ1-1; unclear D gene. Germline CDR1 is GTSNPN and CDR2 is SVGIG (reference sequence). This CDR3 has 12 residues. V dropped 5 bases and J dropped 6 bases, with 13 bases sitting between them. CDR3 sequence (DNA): TGTGCCTGGGGGATCGGGAGTCCTGAAGCTTTCTTT. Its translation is CAWGIGSPEAFF.

The CDR3 spells CATVPPHNRVPRETQYF. The CDR3 bases are TGTGCCACTGTTCCCCCCCACAACAGGGTTCCTCGGGAGACCCAGTACTTC. The rearrangement links TRBV24-1 to TRBJ2-5; D perhaps matches TRBD1 (6 bases). V gave up 10 bases and J gave up 5 bases, with 28 bases separating them. The CDR3 runs to 17 residues. Germline V lookup: CDR1 KGHDR, CDR2 SFDVKD.

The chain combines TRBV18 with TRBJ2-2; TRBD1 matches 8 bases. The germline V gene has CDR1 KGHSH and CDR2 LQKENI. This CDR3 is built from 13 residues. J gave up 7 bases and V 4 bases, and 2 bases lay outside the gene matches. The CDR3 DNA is TGTGCCAGCTCACGACAGGGGAACGGGGAGCTGTTTTTT. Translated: CASSRQGNGELFF.

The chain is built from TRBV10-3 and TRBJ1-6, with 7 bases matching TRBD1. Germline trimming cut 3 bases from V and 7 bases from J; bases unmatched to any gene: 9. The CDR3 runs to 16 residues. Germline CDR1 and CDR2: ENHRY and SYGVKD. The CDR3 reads CAISEPRDRANSPLHF. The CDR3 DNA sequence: TGTGCCATCAGTGAACCGCGCGACAGGGCCAATTCACCCCTCCACTTT.

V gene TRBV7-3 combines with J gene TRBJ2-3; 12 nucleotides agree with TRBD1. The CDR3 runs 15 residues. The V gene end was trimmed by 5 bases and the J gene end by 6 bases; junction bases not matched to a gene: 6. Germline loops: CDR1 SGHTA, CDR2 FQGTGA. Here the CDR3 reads CASSPGTGGLDTQYF. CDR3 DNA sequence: TGTGCCAGCAGCCCAGGGACAGGGGGCCTTGATACGCAGTATTTT.

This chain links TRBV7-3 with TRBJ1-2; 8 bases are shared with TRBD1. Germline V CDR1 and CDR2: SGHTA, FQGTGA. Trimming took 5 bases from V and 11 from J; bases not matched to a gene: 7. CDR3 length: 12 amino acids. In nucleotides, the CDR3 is TGTGCCAGCAGCCCCGGACAGGGAGGGTACACCTTC. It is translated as CASSPGQGGYTF.

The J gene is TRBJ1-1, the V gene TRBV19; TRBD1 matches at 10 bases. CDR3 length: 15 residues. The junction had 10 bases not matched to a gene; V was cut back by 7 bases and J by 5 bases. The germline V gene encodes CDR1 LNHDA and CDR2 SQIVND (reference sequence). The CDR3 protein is CASTPDRGLSTEAFF. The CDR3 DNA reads TGTGCCAGTACTCCAGACAGGGGGCTGTCGACTGAAGCTTTCTTT. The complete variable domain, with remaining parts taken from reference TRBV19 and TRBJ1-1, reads DGGITQSPKYLFRKEGQNVTLSCEQNLNHDAMYWYRQDPGQGLRLIYYSQIVNDFQKGDIAEGYSVSREKKESFPLTVTSAQKNPTAFYLCASTPDRGLSTEAFFGQGTRLTVV.

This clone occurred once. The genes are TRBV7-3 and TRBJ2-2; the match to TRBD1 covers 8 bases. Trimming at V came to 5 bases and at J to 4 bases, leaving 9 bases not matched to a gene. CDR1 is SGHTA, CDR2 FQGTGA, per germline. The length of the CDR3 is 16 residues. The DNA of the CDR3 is TGTGCCAGCAGCCACTCCAGCGGACAGGGCACCGGGGAGCTGTTTTTT. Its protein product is CASSHSSGQGTGELFF.